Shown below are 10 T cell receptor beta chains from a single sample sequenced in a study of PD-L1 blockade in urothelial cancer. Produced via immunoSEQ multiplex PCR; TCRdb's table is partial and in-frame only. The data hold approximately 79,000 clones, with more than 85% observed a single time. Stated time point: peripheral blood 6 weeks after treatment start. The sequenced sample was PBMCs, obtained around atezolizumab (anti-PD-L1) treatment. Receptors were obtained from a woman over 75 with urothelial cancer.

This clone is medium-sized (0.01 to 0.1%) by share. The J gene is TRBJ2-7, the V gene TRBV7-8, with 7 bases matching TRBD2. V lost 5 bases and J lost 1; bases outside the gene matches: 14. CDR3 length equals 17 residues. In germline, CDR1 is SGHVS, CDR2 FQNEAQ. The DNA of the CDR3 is TGTGCCAGCAGCCACGACGGTTGGGTGCGGGAGTCCTACGAGCAGTACTTC. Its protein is CASSHDGWVRESYEQYF.

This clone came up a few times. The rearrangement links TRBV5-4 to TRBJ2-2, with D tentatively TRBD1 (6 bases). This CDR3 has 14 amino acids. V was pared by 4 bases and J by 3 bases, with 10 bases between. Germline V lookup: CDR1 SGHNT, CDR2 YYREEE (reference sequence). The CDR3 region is CASSPAGDTGELFF. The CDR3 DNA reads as TGTGCCAGCAGCCCGGCAGGGGACACCGGGGAGCTGTTTTTT.

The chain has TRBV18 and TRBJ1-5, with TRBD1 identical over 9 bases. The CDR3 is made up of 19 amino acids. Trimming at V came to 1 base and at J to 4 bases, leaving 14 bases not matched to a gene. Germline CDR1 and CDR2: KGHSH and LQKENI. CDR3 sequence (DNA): TGTGCCAGCTCACCACAGGGGGGACAGGGACTTTGGGGGAATCAGCCCCAGCATTTT. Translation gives CASSPQGGQGLWGNQPQHF.

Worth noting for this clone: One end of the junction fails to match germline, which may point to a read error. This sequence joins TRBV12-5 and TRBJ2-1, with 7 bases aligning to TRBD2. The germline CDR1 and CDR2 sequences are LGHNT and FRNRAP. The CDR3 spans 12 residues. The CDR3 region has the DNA TGTGCTAGTGGCTTGGGGGGGGATGAGCAGTTCTTC. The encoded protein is CASGLGGDEQFF.

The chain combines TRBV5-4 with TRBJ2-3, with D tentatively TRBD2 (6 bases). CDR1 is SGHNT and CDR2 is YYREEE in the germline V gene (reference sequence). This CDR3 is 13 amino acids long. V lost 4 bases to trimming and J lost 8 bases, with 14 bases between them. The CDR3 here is CASSATTRVTQYF. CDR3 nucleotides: TGTGCCAGCAGCGCGACGACTAGGGTTACGCAGTATTTT.

The CDR3 reads CASSLSPGGMNTEAFF. CDR3 bases: TGTGCCAGCAGTTTATCCCCAGGGGGCATGAACACTGAAGCTTTCTTT. The chain has TRBV27 and TRBJ1-1, with 8 bases aligning to TRBD1. The CDR3 sequence is 16 residues long. J lost 0 bases, V lost 0 bases, and 3 bases had no gene match. Germline CDR1 reads MNHEY; CDR2 reads SMNVEV (reference sequence).

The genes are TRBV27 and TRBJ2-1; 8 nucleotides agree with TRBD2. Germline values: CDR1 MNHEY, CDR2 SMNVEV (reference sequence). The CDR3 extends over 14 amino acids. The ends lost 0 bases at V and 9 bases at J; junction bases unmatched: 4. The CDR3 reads CASSLSRGRSEQFF. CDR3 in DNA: TGTGCCAGCAGTTTATCTCGCGGGAGGAGTGAGCAGTTCTTC.

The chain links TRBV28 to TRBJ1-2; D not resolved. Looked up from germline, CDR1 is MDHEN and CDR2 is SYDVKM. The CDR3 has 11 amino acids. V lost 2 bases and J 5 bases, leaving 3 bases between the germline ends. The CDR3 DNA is TGTGCCAGCAGTTTACGTTATGGCTACACCTTC. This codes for CASSLRYGYTF.

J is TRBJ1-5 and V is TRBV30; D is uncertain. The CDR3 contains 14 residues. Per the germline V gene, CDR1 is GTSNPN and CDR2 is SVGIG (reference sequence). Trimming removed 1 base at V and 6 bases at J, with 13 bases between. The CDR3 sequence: CAWSGWGDGQPQHF. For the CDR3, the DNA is TGTGCCTGGAGTGGGTGGGGAGATGGTCAGCCCCAGCATTTT. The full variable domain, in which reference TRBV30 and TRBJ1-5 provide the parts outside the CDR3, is SQTIHQWPATLVQPVGSPLSLECTVEGTSNPNLYWYRQAAGRGLQLLFYSVGIGQISSEVPQNLSASRPQDRQFILSSKKLLLSDSGFYLCAWSGWGDGQPQHFGDGTRLSIL.

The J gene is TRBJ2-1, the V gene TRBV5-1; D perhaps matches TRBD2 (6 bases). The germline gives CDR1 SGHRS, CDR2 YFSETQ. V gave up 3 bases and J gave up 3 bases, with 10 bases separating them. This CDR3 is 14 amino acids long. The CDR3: CASSSPGLYNEQFF. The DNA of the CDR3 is TGCGCCAGCAGCTCACCGGGACTCTACAATGAGCAGTTCTTC.